This is a list of T cell receptor beta chains from one sample in a study of cytomegalovirus exposure and HLA in healthy donors. Profiling relied on immunoSEQ multiplex PCR, and the TCRdb table lists in-frame clones only, not all of them. This sample has around 92,000 clones, with over 65% found just once. The sample taken for sequencing was PBMCs. The receptor source for this set is a man in his sixties in good health and CMV-seropositive. CDR3s include the opening cysteine and the closing phenylalanine or tryptophan. A D gene is named only where the DNA matches it firmly. Clone size appears in some rows only: once, few, many, or a class for an expanded clone.

V	size	J	D	DNA	CDR3
TRBV7-3	few	TRBJ1-1	TRBD1	TGTGCCAGCAGCCCAACAGGGGCCACTGAAGCTTTCTTT	CASSPTGATEAFF
TRBV6-1	.	TRBJ1-2	.	TGTGCCAGCAGTACCGGACAGTATGGCTACACCTTC	CASSTGQYGYTF
TRBV9	.	TRBJ2-1	.	TGTGCCAGCAGCGTAGGGACACCTTCCTACAATGAGCAGTTCTTC	CASSVGTPSYNEQFF
TRBV9	.	TRBJ2-5	TRBD2	TGTGCCAGCAGCGTAGGGGTTAGCGGGGGCCAAGAGACCCAGTACTTC	CASSVGVSGGQETQYF
TRBV21-1	.	TRBJ2-7	.	TGTGCCAGCAGCCCTGGATGGGGGACAACCTCCTACGAGCAGTACTTC	CASSPGWGTTSYEQYF
TRBV4-2	.	TRBJ2-1	.	TGTGCCAGCAGCCAAGAAGAAGGGGCCCTGTACAATGAGCAGTTCTTC	CASSQEEGALYNEQFF
TRBV4-2	.	TRBJ2-6	TRBD1	TGTGCCAGCAGCCAAGGGACAGGGGGCCTTAACTCTGGGGCCAACGTCCTGACTTTC	CASSQGTGGLNSGANVLTF
TRBV13	.	TRBJ2-7	.	TGTGCCAGCAGCTTGGACAGTAAGTACTTC	CASSLDSKYF
TRBV5-5	once	TRBJ1-6	TRBD1	TGTGCCAGCAGCTTGGCCCTACAGGGGGCGGACTCACCCCTCCACTTT	CASSLALQGADSPLHF
TRBV6-5	.	TRBJ2-3	.	TGTGCCAGCACCTTGGGGGGGGCCCTCACAGATACGCAGTATTTT	CASTLGGALTDTQYF
TRBV5-1	.	TRBJ2-2	.	TGCGCCAGCAGCTTGGCCGAAGACTCAGCCACCGGGGAGCTGTTTTTT	CASSLAEDSATGELFF
TRBV30	once	TRBJ2-2	.	TGTGCCTGGAGTGGGGGGACAACGAACACCGGGGAGCTGTTTTTT	CAWSGGTTNTGELFF
TRBV4-2	few	TRBJ1-1	.	TGTGCCAGCAGCCAAGAGGGCGGCGGGAGGAAAGACACTGAAGCTTTCTTT	CASSQEGGGRKDTEAFF
TRBV10-3	.	TRBJ2-2	.	TGTGCCATCAGTGAGATGTGGGGGGACACCGGGGAGCTGTTTTTT	CAISEMWGDTGELFF
TRBV6-5	.	TRBJ1-1	.	TGTGCCAGCAGTTACGTCATCTCAGGTGGCATCACTGAAGCTTTCTTT	CASSYVISGGITEAFF
TRBV12-5	few	TRBJ2-7	.	TGTGCTAGTGGATTGGCCCTGGAGCAGTACTTC	CASGLALEQYF
TRBV11-2	.	TRBJ1-2	TRBD1	TGTGCCAGCAGCTTTGGGGACAGCAACTATGGCTACACCTTC	CASSFGDSNYGYTF
TRBV12-5	.	TRBJ2-5	TRBD1	TGTGCTAGTGGTCGGGGAACCGGGACAGGGGGCCAAGAGACCCAGTACTTC	CASGRGTGTGGQETQYF
TRBV10-2	many	TRBJ2-2	TRBD1	TGCGCCAGCAGACAGGGGGAGAACACCGGGGAGCTGTTTTTT	CASRQGENTGELFF
TRBV6-6	.	TRBJ1-6	.	TGTGCCAGCAGTACAGTGGACTATAATTCACCCCTCCACTTT	CASSTVDYNSPLHF
TRBV19	.	TRBJ2-2	.	TGTGCCAGTAGTATGGAGTGGGAGTCCGGGGAGCTGTTTTTT	CASSMEWESGELFF
TRBV4-1	.	TRBJ2-5	TRBD2	TGCGCCAGCAGCCAAGATAGCCTAGCGGGAGGGGAGACCCAGTACTTC	CASSQDSLAGGETQYF
TRBV7-9	.	TRBJ1-2	TRBD1	TGTGCCAGCAGCTTAGCCCTGTCAGGGGGCAGCTATGGCTACACCTTC	CASSLALSGGSYGYTF
TRBV5-1	.	TRBJ1-1	.	TGCGCCAGCAAGGATGGTGGGCGTGGCACTGAAGCTTTCTTT	CASKDGGRGTEAFF
TRBV4-3	.	TRBJ2-3	.	TGCGCCAGCAGCCAAGATGGGCCCCCACCCACAGATACGCAGTATTTT	CASSQDGPPPTDTQYF
TRBV5-1	.	TRBJ2-7	TRBD1	TGCGCCAGCAGCTGGACAGGGAGGAGCTCCTACGAGCAGTACTTC	CASSWTGRSSYEQYF
TRBV16	.	TRBJ1-2	TRBD1	TGTGCCAGCAGCCAATTTACAGGGGGCGGCTACACCTTC	CASSQFTGGGYTF
TRBV20-1	once	TRBJ1-1	.	TGCAGTGTAGACAGTAACACTGAAGCTTTCTTT	CSVDSNTEAFF
TRBV2	.	TRBJ2-1	.	TGTGCCAGCAGTGAAGGGCCAGGTCCAGGCTATGAGCAGTTCTTC	CASSEGPGPGYEQFF
TRBV7-9	.	TRBJ2-3	.	TGTGCCAGCAGCTACCGACAGAATACGCAGTATTTT	CASSYRQNTQYF
TRBV6-1	.	TRBJ2-7	TRBD1	TGTGCCAGCAGTCTACAGGGGAAAGAAAACGAGCAGTACTTC	CASSLQGKENEQYF
TRBV5-1	.	TRBJ2-5	TRBD1	TGCGCCAGCAGCTCCGGGACAGGGGGATGGGAGACCCAGTACTTC	CASSSGTGGWETQYF
TRBV6-5	.	TRBJ1-1	.	TGTGCCAGCAGTTACTCCTCCGGGGAAGCTTTCTTT	CASSYSSGEAFF
TRBV10-2	.	TRBJ2-2	.	TGCGCCAGCAGTTCCGGGACTGAGCCTATATCCCCCGGGGAGCTGTTTTTT	CASSSGTEPISPGELFF
TRBV5-4	.	TRBJ1-1	.	TGTGCCAGCAGGCTCCCGGGCCAGGGAACTGAAGCTTTCTTT	CASRLPGQGTEAFF
TRBV27	.	TRBJ2-7	TRBD2	TGTGCCAGTGGTAGCGGGGGGGCGTCGGGCTACGAGCAGTACTTC	CASGSGGASGYEQYF
TRBV7-3	.	TRBJ2-1	TRBD2	TGTGCCAGCAGCCGGGGGGGGACGGCAAGAGATGAGCAGTTCTTC	CASSRGGTARDEQFF
TRBV6-1	.	TRBJ2-7	TRBD1	TGTGCCAGCAGTCCCACGGGACAGGGGTTTTACGAGCAGTACTTC	CASSPTGQGFYEQYF
TRBV20-1	.	TRBJ1-4	.	TGCAGACCCGAACAGGGCGAAAAACTGTTTTTT	CRPEQGEKLFF
TRBV30	.	TRBJ2-1	.	TGTGCCTGGAGTGTACACCGGTCGCGGGTTCCCTACAATGAGCAGTTCTTC	CAWSVHRSRVPYNEQFF
TRBV5-1	.	TRBJ1-1	.	TGCGCCAGCAGCATTACGACTGGGAACACTGAAGCTTTCTTT	CASSITTGNTEAFF
TRBV5-1	.	TRBJ2-2	TRBD1	TGCGCCAGCAGCCTAGGGACAGTCTCTGGGGCCGGGGAGCTGTTTTTT	CASSLGTVSGAGELFF
TRBV27	.	TRBJ2-1	TRBD2	TGTGCCAGCAGGGAGCGGGGGGGCTCCTACAATGAGCAGTTCTTC	CASRERGGSYNEQFF
TRBV7-9	once	TRBJ1-1	TRBD1	TGTGCCAGCAGCCGAACCGGGACAGGCTTCACTGAAGCTTTCTTT	CASSRTGTGFTEAFF
TRBV5-1	.	TRBJ1-5	.	TGCGCCAGCAGCTCCGACAGAGAGGTGGGGAATCAGCCCCAGCATTTT	CASSSDREVGNQPQHF
TRBV27	once	TRBJ2-6	TRBD1	TGTGCCAGCAGCCCGGGACAGGGGGGCTCTGGGGCCAACGTCCTGACTTTC	CASSPGQGGSGANVLTF
TRBV5-5	few	TRBJ1-2	.	TGTGCCAGCAGCTTGGCTGGACCGGGGGGCTACACCTTC	CASSLAGPGGYTF
TRBV11-3	.	TRBJ1-1	.	TGTGCCAGCAGCTTCGGGGAGAACACTGAAGCTTTCTTT	CASSFGENTEAFF
TRBV9	.	TRBJ1-2	TRBD1	TGTGCCAGCAGAGCGGACAGGGGGCGATGGGGCTACACCTTC	CASRADRGRWGYTF
TRBV11-2	.	TRBJ2-7	TRBD1	TGTGCCAGCAGCTTAGTGGGGCCGACAGGGAGCTCCTACGAGCAGTACTTC	CASSLVGPTGSSYEQYF
TRBV7-9	.	TRBJ2-7	TRBD2	TGTGCCAGCAGCTTACGTGGGACTAGTAGAATCTACGAGCAGTACTTC	CASSLRGTSRIYEQYF
TRBV6-9	few	TRBJ2-7	TRBD1	TGTGCCAGCAGTTATCCCCGGGACAGGGTCTCCTACGAGCAGTACTTC	CASSYPRDRVSYEQYF
TRBV6-5	.	TRBJ2-7	.	TGTGCCAGCAGTCGGGACGGACAGACCTACGAAGGGCAGTACTTC	CASSRDGQTYEGQYF
TRBV18	.	TRBJ1-2	.	TGTGCCAGCTCACCCCCGCGAGGGAATAACTATGGCTACACCTTC	CASSPPRGNNYGYTF
TRBV19	.	TRBJ1-5	.	TGTGCCAGTAGTATATTGGGGGCAAGGAGCAATCAGCCCCAGCATTTT	CASSILGARSNQPQHF